One T cell receptor (beta chain) is described in this entry. These data are taken from a study of blood T cell repertoires in COVID-19. Study-wide background: The United States, Italy and Spain supplied acute and convalescent COVID-19 samples. PBMCs, B-cell-depleted T cells, or T cells were the source of the cDNA or gDNA that made up the material.

Sequenced by immunoSEQ multiplex PCR; TCRdb stores in-frame clones only, minus some. Here the sample spans fewer than 200,000 clones, 65% to 90% being singletons. Categorization into cohorts depended on clinical history that participants reported. CDR1 KGHSH and CDR2 LQKENI come from the germline V gene. There are 13 residues in the CDR3. Between the trimmed V and J ends, which lost 3 bases and 4 bases, there was a span of 7 bases. The sample was PBMCs or T cells enriched from blood (not recorded which). V and J are TRBV18 and TRBJ1-5; D unclear. The origin of this receptor is a man aged 45-65 years who had recovered from COVID-19. CDR3 in DNA: TGTGCCAGCTCACCCCCGGGAAATCAGCCCCAGCATTTT. Protein sequence: CASSPPGNQPQHF.